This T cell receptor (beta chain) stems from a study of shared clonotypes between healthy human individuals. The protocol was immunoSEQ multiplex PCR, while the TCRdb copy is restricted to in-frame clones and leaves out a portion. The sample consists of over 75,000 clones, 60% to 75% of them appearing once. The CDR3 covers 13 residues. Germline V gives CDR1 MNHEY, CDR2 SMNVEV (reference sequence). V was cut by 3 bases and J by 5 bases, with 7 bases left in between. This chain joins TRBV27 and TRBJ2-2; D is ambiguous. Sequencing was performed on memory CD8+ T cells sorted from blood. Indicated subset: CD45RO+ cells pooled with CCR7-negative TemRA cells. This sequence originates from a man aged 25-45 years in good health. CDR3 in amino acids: CASSFSFTGELFF. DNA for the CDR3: TGTGCCAGCAGTTTTTCTTTTACCGGGGAGCTGTTTTTT.